This TCR beta chain was sequenced in a study of shared clonotypes between healthy human individuals. Background on the study: Per donor, CD8 memory used one plate, CD8 naive used two, CD4 memory used three and CD4 naive used three. Study-level points and caveats: Several donors had 5% to 6.5% of their naive CD4 clonotypes in common.

Original processing notes: Filtering of immunoSEQ junctional sequences could not match full-length read filtering. The data were produced by immunoSEQ multiplex PCR, yet TCRdb's version contains in-frame clones alone and is incomplete. The DNA was the basis for D and trimming; V, J and clone size are from that table. The sample shows 780,000 or so clones, around 70% of them seen only once. In regard to this clone: The antigen is undetermined.

CDR1 SEHNR and CDR2 FQNEAQ come from the germline V gene (reference sequence). Trimming shortened V by 5 bases and J by 7 bases, and 14 bases separated the two germline ends. The CDR3 is 13 amino acids. The rearrangement uses TRBV7-9 and TRBJ1-1; D is uncertain. The origin of this receptor is a woman between 25 and 40 years old in good health. Sequencing input: memory CD4+ T cells sorted from blood. Subset defined: CD45RA-negative fraction. The CDR3 region is CASSQEGSREAFF. The CDR3 DNA sequence: TGTGCCAGCAGCCAAGAGGGATCTCGTGAAGCTTTCTTT.